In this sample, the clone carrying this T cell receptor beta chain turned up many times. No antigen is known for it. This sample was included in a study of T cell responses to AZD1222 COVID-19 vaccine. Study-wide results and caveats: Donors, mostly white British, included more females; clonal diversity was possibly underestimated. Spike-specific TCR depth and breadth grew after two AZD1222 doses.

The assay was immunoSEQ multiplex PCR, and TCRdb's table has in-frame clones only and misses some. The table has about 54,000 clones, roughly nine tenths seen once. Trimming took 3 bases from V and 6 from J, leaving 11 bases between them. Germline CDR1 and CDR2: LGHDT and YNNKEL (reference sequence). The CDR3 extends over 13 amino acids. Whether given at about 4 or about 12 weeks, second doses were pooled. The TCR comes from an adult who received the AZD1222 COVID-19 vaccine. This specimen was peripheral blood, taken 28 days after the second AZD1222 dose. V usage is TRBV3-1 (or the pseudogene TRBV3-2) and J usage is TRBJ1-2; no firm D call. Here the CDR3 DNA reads TGTGCCAGCAGCCAGGTCTACGGGAATGGCTACACCTTC. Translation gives CASSQVYGNGYTF.